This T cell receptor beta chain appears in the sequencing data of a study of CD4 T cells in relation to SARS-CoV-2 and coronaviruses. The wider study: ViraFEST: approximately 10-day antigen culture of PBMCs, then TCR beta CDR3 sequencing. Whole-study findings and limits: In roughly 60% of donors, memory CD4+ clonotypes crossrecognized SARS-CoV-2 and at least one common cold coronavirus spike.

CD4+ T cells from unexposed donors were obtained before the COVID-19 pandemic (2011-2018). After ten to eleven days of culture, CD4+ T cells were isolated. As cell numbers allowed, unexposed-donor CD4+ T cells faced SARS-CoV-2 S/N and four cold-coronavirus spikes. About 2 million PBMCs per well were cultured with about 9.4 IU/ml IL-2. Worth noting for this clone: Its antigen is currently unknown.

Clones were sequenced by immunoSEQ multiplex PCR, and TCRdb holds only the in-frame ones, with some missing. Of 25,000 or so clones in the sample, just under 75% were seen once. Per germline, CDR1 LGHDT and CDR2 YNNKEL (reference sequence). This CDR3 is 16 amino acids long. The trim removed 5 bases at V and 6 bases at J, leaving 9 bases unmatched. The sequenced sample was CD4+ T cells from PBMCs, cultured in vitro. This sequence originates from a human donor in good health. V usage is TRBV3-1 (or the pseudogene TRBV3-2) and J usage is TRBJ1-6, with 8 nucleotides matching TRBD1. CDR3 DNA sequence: TGTGCCAGCAGCTGTACCCGGGACAGGAGTAATTCACCCCTCCACTTT. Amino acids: CASSCTRDRSNSPLHF.